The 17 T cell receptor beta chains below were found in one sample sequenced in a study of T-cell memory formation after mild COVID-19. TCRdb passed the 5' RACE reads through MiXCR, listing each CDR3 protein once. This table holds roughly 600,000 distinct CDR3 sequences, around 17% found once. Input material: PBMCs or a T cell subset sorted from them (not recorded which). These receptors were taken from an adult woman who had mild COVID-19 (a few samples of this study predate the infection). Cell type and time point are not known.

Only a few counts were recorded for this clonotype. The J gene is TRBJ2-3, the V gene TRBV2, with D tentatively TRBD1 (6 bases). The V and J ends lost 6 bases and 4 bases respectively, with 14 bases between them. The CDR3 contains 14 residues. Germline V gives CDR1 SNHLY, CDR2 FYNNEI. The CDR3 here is CASRSRGGPDTQYF. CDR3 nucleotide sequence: TGTGCCAGCAGATCCAGGGGCGGCCCAGATACGCAGTATTTT.

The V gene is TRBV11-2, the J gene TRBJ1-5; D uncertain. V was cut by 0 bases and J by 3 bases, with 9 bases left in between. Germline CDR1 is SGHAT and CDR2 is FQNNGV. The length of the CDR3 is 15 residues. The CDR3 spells CASSLEGLSNQPQHF. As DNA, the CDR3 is TGTGCCAGCAGCTTAGAGGGCCTATCCAATCAGCCCCAGCATTTT.

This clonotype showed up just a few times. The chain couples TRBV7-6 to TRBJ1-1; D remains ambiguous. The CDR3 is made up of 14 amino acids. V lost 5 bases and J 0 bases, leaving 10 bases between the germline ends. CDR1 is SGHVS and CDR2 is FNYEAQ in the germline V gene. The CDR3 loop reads CASSDTALNTEAFF. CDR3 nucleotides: TGTGCCAGCAGCGATACAGCTCTGAACACTGAAGCTTTCTTT.

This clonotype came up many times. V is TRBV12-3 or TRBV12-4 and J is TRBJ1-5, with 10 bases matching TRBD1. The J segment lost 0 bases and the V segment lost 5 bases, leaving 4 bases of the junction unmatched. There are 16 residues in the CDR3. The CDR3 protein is CASSLDRGHSNQPQHF. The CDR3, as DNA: TGTGCCAGCAGTCTTGACAGGGGGCATAGCAATCAGCCCCAGCATTTT.

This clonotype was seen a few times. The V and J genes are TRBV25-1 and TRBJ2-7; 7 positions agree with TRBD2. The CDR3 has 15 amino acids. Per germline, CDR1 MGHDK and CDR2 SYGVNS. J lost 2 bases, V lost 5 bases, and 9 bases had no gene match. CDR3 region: CASSPHVGGAYEQYF. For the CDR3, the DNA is TGTGCCAGCAGTCCCCACGTGGGGGGGGCCTACGAGCAGTACTTC.

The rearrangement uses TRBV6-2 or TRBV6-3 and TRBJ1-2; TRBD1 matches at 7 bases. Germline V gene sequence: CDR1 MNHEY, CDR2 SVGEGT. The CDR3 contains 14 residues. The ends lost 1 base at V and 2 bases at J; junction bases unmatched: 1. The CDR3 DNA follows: TGTGCCAGCAGTTACTTCAGGGGGAACTATGGCTACACCTTC. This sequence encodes CASSYFRGNYGYTF.

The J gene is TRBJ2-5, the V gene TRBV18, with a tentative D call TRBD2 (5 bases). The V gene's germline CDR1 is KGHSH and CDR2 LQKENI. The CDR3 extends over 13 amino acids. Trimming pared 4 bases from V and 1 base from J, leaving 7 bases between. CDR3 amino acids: CASSQDSQETQYF. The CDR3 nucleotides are TGTGCCAGCTCACAGGACTCCCAAGAGACCCAGTACTTC.

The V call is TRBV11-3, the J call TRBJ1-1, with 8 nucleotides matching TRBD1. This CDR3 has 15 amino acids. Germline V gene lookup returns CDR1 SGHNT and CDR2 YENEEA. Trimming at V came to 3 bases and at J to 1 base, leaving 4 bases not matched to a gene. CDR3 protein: CASSFPGQGNTEAFF. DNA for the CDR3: TGTGCCAGCAGCTTCCCCGGACAGGGGAACACTGAAGCTTTCTTT.

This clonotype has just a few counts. The CDR3 sequence: CASQSTGGDYEQYF. CDR3 DNA sequence: TGTGCCAGCCAGAGTACAGGAGGGGACTACGAGCAGTACTTC. The chain carries TRBV2 and TRBJ2-7; tentatively, D is TRBD2 (6 bases). V shed 8 bases and J shed 3 bases, with 17 bases lying between them. This CDR3 region has 14 residues. Germline CDR1 reads SNHLY; CDR2 reads FYNNEI.

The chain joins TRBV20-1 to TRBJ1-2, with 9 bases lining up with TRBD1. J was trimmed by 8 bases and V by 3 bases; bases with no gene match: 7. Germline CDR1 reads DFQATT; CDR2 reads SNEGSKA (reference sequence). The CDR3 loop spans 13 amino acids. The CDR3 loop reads CSARVGTGRGYTF. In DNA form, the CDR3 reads TGCAGTGCTAGGGTTGGGACAGGGCGAGGCTACACCTTC.

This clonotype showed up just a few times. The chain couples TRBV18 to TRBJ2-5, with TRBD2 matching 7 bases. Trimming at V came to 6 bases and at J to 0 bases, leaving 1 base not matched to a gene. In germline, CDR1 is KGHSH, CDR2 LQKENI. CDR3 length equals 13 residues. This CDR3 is CASSGRNQETQYF. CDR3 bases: TGTGCCAGCTCCGGGAGGAACCAAGAGACCCAGTACTTC.

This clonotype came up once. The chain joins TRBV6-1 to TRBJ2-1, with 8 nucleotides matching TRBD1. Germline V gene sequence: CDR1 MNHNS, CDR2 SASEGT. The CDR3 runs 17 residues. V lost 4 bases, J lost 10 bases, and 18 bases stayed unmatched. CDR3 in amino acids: CASSVRSTGGQSLEQFF. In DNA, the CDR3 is TGTGCCAGCAGTGTCCGCTCTACAGGGGGTCAGAGCTTAGAGCAGTTCTTC.

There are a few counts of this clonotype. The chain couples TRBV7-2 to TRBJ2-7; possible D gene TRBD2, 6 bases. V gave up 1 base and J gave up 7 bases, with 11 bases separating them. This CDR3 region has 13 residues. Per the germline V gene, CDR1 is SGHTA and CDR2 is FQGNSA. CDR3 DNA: TGTGCCAGCAGCTTAGAGCGGGTGGGGGAGCAGTACTTC. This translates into CASSLERVGEQYF.

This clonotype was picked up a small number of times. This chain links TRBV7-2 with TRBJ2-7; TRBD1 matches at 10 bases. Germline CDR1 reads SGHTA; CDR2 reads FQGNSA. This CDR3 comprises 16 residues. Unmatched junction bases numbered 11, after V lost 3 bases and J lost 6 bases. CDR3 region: CASSFSRRDRGSEQYF. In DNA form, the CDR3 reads TGTGCCAGCAGCTTTAGCCGCCGGGACAGGGGTTCCGAGCAGTACTTC. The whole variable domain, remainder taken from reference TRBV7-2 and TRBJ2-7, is GAGVSQSPSNKVTEKGKDVELRCDPISGHTALYWYRQSLGQGLEFLIYFQGNSAPDKSGLPSDRFSAERTGGSVSTLTIQRTQQEDSAVYLCASSFSRRDRGSEQYFGPGTRLTVT.

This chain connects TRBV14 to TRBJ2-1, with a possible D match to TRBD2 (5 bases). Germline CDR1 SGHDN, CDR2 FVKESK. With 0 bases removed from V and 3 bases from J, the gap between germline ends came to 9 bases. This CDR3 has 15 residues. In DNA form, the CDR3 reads TGTGCCAGCAGCCAAGAGGACGAGGGCTACAATGAGCAGTTCTTC. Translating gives CASSQEDEGYNEQFF. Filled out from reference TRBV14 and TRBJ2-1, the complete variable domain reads EAGVTQFPSHSVIEKGQTVTLRCDPISGHDNLYWYRRVMGKEIKFLLHFVKESKQDESGMPNNRFLAERTGGTYSTLKVQPAELEDSGVYFCASSQEDEGYNEQFFGPGTRLTVL.

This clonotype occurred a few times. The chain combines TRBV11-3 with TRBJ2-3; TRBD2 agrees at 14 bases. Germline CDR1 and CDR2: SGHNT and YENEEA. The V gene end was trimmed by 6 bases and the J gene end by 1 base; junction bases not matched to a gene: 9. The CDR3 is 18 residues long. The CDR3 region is CASSSRTSGRSGTDTQYF. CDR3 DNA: TGTGCCAGCAGTTCCCGGACTAGCGGGAGGTCGGGCACAGATACGCAGTATTTT. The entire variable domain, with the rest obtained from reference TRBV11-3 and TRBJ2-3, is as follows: EAGVVQSPRYKIIEKKQPVAFWCNPISGHNTLYWYLQNLGQGPELLIRYENEEAVDDSQLPKDRFSAERLKGVDSTLKIQPAELGDSAVYLCASSSRTSGRSGTDTQYFGPGTRLTVL.

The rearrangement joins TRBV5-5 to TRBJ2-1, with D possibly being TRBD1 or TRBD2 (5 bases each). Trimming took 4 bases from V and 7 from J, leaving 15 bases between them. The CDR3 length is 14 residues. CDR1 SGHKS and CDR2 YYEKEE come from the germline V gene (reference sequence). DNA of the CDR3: TGTGCCAGCAGCGGCCCGGGACGGGAAAATGAGCAGTTCTTC. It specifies CASSGPGRENEQFF.